This TCR beta chain was identified in a study of blood T cells in healthy people across ages. It was with a sample-barcoded 5' primer and a J-beta primer mix that a second PCR of about 6 to 12 cycles was run. TCRdb re-called the 5' RACE reads through MiXCR, storing one row per CDR3 protein. Among under 950,000 distinct CDR3 sequences, about 20% were seen once, and the ten largest hold 22%. The CDR3 is made up of 12 amino acids. Germline values: CDR1 SEHNR, CDR2 FQNEAQ (reference sequence). The V and J ends lost 2 bases and 12 bases respectively, with 13 bases between them. What was sequenced was blood. This receptor was identified in a man aged 65 to 85 in good health. This chain links TRBV7-9 with TRBJ1-2; D is ambiguous. CDR3 sequence reads: CASSLTQSVDTF. CDR3 DNA: TGTGCCAGCAGCTTAACGCAGTCTGTGGACACCTTC.